Each of the 31 T cell receptor beta chains below was sequenced from the same sample in a study of T cell responses to AZD1222 COVID-19 vaccine. TCRdb keeps only in-frame clones here, not all; method: immunoSEQ multiplex PCR. The sample gives some 60,000 clones, roughly 88% of which show up once; around 18% is in the top ten. The starting material was peripheral blood, obtained on day 0 of AZD1222 vaccination. These receptors came from an adult in good health.

This clone was seen a few times. The V call is TRBV10-3, the J call TRBJ1-2, with 9 bases lining up with TRBD1. The CDR3 has 15 residues. The V segment lost 6 bases and the J segment 6 bases; nucleotides outside the gene matches: 11. CDR1 ENHRY and CDR2 SYGVKD come from the germline V gene. CDR3 bases: TGTGCCATCAGCCCCGGGACAGGGATTAGGGATGGCTACACCTTC. Encoded protein: CAISPGTGIRDGYTF.

The chain's CDR3 is CATSPPGTGNYGYTF. CDR3 nucleotide sequence: TGTGCCACCAGCCCACCCGGGACAGGGAACTATGGCTACACCTTC. This chain joins TRBV15 and TRBJ1-2, with TRBD1 identical over 9 bases. The CDR3 runs to 15 residues. V lost 5 bases to trimming and J lost 2 bases; unmatched junction nucleotides: 6. CDR1 and CDR2 (germline): LNHNV, YYDKDF (reference sequence). The full variable domain, in which reference TRBV15 and TRBJ1-2 provide the parts outside the CDR3, is DAMVIQNPRYQVTQFGKPVTLSCSQTLNHNVMYWYQQKSSQAPKLLFHYYDKDFNNEADTPDNFQSRRPNTSFCFLDIRSPGLGDTAMYLCATSPPGTGNYGYTFGSGTRLTVV.

This clone was counted between two and nine times. The chain joins TRBV5-4 to TRBJ2-1, with 8 bases aligning to TRBD2. The V gene's germline CDR1 is SGHNT and CDR2 YYREEE (reference sequence). The CDR3 is 14 residues long. Unmatched junction bases numbered 8, after V lost 4 bases and J lost 8 bases. CDR3 in amino acids: CASSAPAGVDEQFF. DNA of the CDR3: TGTGCCAGCAGCGCCCCAGCGGGAGTGGATGAGCAGTTCTTC.

The V call is TRBV13, the J call TRBJ2-3, with D possibly matching TRBD2 (7 bases). Trimming cost V 7 bases and J 5 bases, with 16 bases left between them. Germline values: CDR1 PRHDT, CDR2 FYEKMQ (reference sequence). CDR3 length: 14 residues. In nucleotides, the CDR3 is TGTGCCAGCACCCCAAGGGGGGGAGGAGATACGCAGTATTTT. This sequence encodes CASTPRGGGDTQYF. Drawing the rest from reference TRBV13 and TRBJ2-3, the complete variable domain is AAGVIQSPRHLIKEKRETATLKCYPIPRHDTVYWYQQGPGQDPQFLISFYEKMQSDKGSIPDRFSAQQFSDYHSELNMSSLELGDSALYFCASTPRGGGDTQYFGPGTRLTVL.

The chain joins TRBV6-1 to TRBJ1-5; D ambiguous. This CDR3 is built from 16 residues. Trimming took off 1 base at V and 2 bases at J, with 12 bases between the two ends. The germline V gene encodes CDR1 MNHNS and CDR2 SASEGT. The CDR3 nucleotides read TGTGCCAGCAGTGAAGAGGCGGGGTCGGGCAATCAGCCCCAGCATTTT. This sequence encodes CASSEEAGSGNQPQHF.

This clone was detected only once. V gene TRBV6-2 or TRBV6-3 combines with J gene TRBJ2-2; TRBD2 agrees at 11 bases. Germline-derived CDR1 and CDR2 are MNHEY and SVGEGT. The CDR3 has 20 residues. V trimming: 4 bases; J trimming: 2 bases; junction bases outside the gene matches: 15. The CDR3 sequence is CASSSPLGASGRTNTGELFF. The CDR3 DNA reads TGTGCCAGCAGTTCCCCTCTAGGGGCTAGCGGGAGGACTAACACCGGGGAGCTGTTTTTT.

The chain recombines TRBV2 with TRBJ2-1, with D tentatively TRBD1 or TRBD2 (6 bases each). The CDR3 runs to 16 residues. V was trimmed by 4 bases and J by 2 bases, leaving 15 bases between them. Looked up from germline, CDR1 is SNHLY and CDR2 is FYNNEI. The CDR3 protein is CASSGGGTPPYNEQFF. CDR3 DNA sequence: TGTGCCAGCAGTGGGGGCGGGACACCCCCCTACAATGAGCAGTTCTTC.

This clone showed up just a few times. This rearrangement joins TRBV3-1 (or the pseudogene TRBV3-2) to TRBJ1-5; D call uncertain. V was pared by 1 base and J by 3 bases, with 13 bases between. CDR1 and CDR2 (germline): LGHDT, YNNKEL (reference sequence). The CDR3 sequence is 16 residues long. CDR3 in DNA: TGTGCCAGCAGCCAAGGAAACACCCTACTCAATCAGCCCCAGCATTTT. It codes for CASSQGNTLLNQPQHF.

The chain has TRBV15 and TRBJ2-7; D might be TRBD2 (5 bases). The CDR3 runs 13 residues. Germline V CDR1 and CDR2: LNHNV, YYDKDF (reference sequence). Trimming took 0 bases from V and 4 from J, leaving 7 bases between them. The DNA for the CDR3 is TGTGCCACCAGCAGAGATTGGACTTACGAGCAGTACGTC. It yields the protein CATSRDWTYEQYV.

This chain connects TRBV28 to TRBJ1-6, with D possibly TRBD1 on 5 matching bases. The CDR3 is 14 residues long. From germline, CDR1 is MDHEN and CDR2 SYDVKM. Trimming pared 2 bases from V and 6 bases from J, leaving 8 bases between. The CDR3 protein is CASSLIQVNSPLHF. In DNA, the CDR3 is TGTGCCAGCAGTTTAATACAGGTTAATTCACCCCTCCACTTT.

The V call is TRBV10-1, the J call TRBJ1-1, with 9 bases that match TRBD1. This CDR3 spans 12 amino acids. Germline lookup yields CDR1 WNHNN and CDR2 SYGVQD (reference sequence). V shed 5 bases, J shed 7 bases, and the junction held 2 bases outside the gene matches. CDR3 protein: CASSRTGDEAFF. The CDR3 bases are TGCGCCAGCAGTAGGACAGGGGATGAAGCTTTCTTT.

CDR3 in amino acids: CASSRTEATFEAFF. Written as DNA, the CDR3 is TGTGCCAGCAGCCGGACCGAGGCCACGTTTGAAGCTTTCTTT. The chain uses TRBV3-1 (or the pseudogene TRBV3-2) and TRBJ1-1; D is undetermined. V dropped 4 bases and J dropped 7 bases, with 16 bases sitting between them. CDR3 size: 14 residues. Germline CDR1 reads LGHDT; CDR2 reads YNNKEL (reference sequence).

J is TRBJ2-7 and V is TRBV6-5; 10 bases are a match to TRBD2. J lost 7 bases, V lost 5 bases, and 11 bases had no gene match. CDR3 size: 15 residues. In germline, CDR1 is MNHEY, CDR2 SVGAGI. The chain's CDR3 is CASSPPLAGVHEQYF. The DNA for the CDR3 is TGTGCCAGCAGTCCCCCGCTAGCGGGAGTTCATGAGCAGTACTTC.

The V gene is TRBV14, the J gene TRBJ1-2, with 8 bases identical to TRBD1. The CDR3 totals 20 residues. The V segment lost 4 bases and the J segment 1 base; nucleotides outside the gene matches: 20. Germline V gene sequence: CDR1 SGHDN, CDR2 FVKESK. CDR3 sequence (DNA): TGTGCCAGCAGCCTACGATATCCCGGGACAGGCTCTTTAATTAACTATGGCTACACCTTC. Amino acid sequence: CASSLRYPGTGSLINYGYTF.

The chain couples TRBV7-9 to TRBJ2-2, with TRBD2 matching over 9 bases. The CDR3 has 16 amino acids. Germline loops: CDR1 SEHNR, CDR2 FQNEAQ (reference sequence). Unmatched junction bases numbered 4, after V lost 2 bases and J lost 3 bases. Here the CDR3 DNA reads TGTGCCAGCAGCTTACCTAGCGGGGTATACACCGGGGAGCTGTTTTTT. It codes for CASSLPSGVYTGELFF.

The chain uses TRBV7-8 and TRBJ2-1; the match to TRBD2 covers 10 bases. CDR1 is SGHVS, CDR2 FQNEAQ, per germline. The CDR3 has 17 residues. Germline trimming cut 5 bases from V and 6 bases from J; bases unmatched to any gene: 13. The CDR3, as DNA: TGTGCCAGCAGCAAAGACACCGGGACTAGCGCGACCAATGAGCAGTTCTTC. Protein product: CASSKDTGTSATNEQFF.

This chain uses TRBV11-2 with TRBJ2-1; TRBD2 aligns across 10 bases. In germline, CDR1 is SGHAT, CDR2 FQNNGV. CDR3 length equals 12 residues. Germline trimming cut 5 bases from V and 10 bases from J; bases unmatched to any gene: 2. CDR3 in DNA: TGTGCCAGCAGCATTAGCGGGAGGGAGCAGTTCTTC. Its protein is CASSISGREQFF.

V gene TRBV29-1 combines with J gene TRBJ2-1, with D perhaps being TRBD1 or TRBD2 (5 bases each). The germline V gene encodes CDR1 SQVTM and CDR2 ANQGSEA. The V end lost 5 bases, the J end lost 10 bases, and 12 bases lay between the germline ends. This CDR3 comprises 11 residues. CDR3 region: CSVRDRREQFF. The CDR3 DNA follows: TGCAGCGTTCGGGACCGCCGAGAGCAGTTCTTC.

The J gene is TRBJ1-1, the V gene TRBV9; 7 bases map to TRBD1. Germline lookup yields CDR1 SGDLS and CDR2 YYNGEE. After removal of 4 bases from V and 10 bases from J, the junction contained 10 bases not matched to a gene. The CDR3 has 13 residues. The CDR3: CASSPQGGGGAFF. In DNA form, the CDR3 reads TGTGCCAGCAGCCCCCAGGGGGGAGGTGGAGCTTTCTTT.

V usage is TRBV28 and J usage is TRBJ1-1, with D tentatively TRBD1 (6 bases). This CDR3 is built from 14 residues. CDR1 is MDHEN and CDR2 is SYDVKM in the germline V gene. Trimming removed 4 bases at V and 1 base at J, with 10 bases between. The CDR3 reads CASSWGAWNTEAFF. CDR3 nucleotide sequence: TGTGCCAGCAGTTGGGGGGCCTGGAACACTGAAGCTTTCTTT.

The rearrangement links TRBV11-3 to TRBJ2-1; TRBD1 is a possible D gene (5 bases). V was shortened by 0 bases and J by 12 bases, with 9 bases between the two germline ends. CDR1 and CDR2 (germline): SGHNT, YENEEA. This CDR3 comprises 12 residues. The CDR3 DNA follows: TGTGCCAGCAGCTTAGACGATAGGGGGCAGTTCTTC. It is translated as CASSLDDRGQFF.

In its sample, this clone was seen a few times. This chain uses TRBV3-1 (or the pseudogene TRBV3-2) with TRBJ2-1; 14 nucleotides match TRBD2. CDR1 and CDR2 from the germline V gene are LGHDT and YNNKEL (reference sequence). The CDR3 consists of 17 residues. The trim removed 1 base at V and 6 bases at J, leaving 5 bases unmatched. CDR3 nucleotide sequence: TGTGCCAGCAGCCAAGTGGGGACTAGCGGGAGTATCAATGAGCAGTTCTTC. It codes for CASSQVGTSGSINEQFF.

V usage is TRBV5-1 and J usage is TRBJ2-3, with TRBD1 identical over 11 bases. This CDR3 is built from 14 residues. The V segment lost 4 bases and the J segment 4 bases; nucleotides outside the gene matches: 2. CDR1 and CDR2 (germline): SGHRS, YFSETQ. The CDR3 here is CASSPGQGADTQYF. CDR3 DNA: TGCGCCAGCAGCCCGGGACAGGGGGCAGATACGCAGTATTTT.

V gene TRBV19 combines with J gene TRBJ1-5; maybe TRBD1 (6 bases). Trimming removed 3 bases from V and 2 bases from J, with 11 bases in between. The CDR3 has 15 residues. Germline V gene sequence: CDR1 LNHDA, CDR2 SQIVND (reference sequence). Written as DNA, the CDR3 is TGTGCCAGTAGTATCGCAGGGGAAGGCAATCAGCCCCAGCATTTT. It codes for CASSIAGEGNQPQHF.

This clone was detected once. The chain couples TRBV27 to TRBJ2-7; D remains unclear. The CDR3 is 14 amino acids. CDR1 is MNHEY, CDR2 SMNVEV, per germline (reference sequence). V was clipped by 6 bases and J by 7 bases, with 19 bases between them. CDR3 loop: CASRQEAAVGEQYF. The DNA for the CDR3 is TGTGCCAGCAGGCAAGAGGCCGCTGTAGGAGAGCAGTACTTC.

The V and J genes are TRBV27 and TRBJ1-5; a weak D match, TRBD1 (6 bases). This CDR3 has 16 amino acids. V was cut by 0 bases and J by 8 bases, with 17 bases left in between. CDR1 and CDR2 (germline): MNHEY, SMNVEV (reference sequence). CDR3 coding DNA: TGTGCCAGCAGTTTATCCGGCACGGGGGGCAGAGAGCCCCAGCATTTT. Translated: CASSLSGTGGREPQHF.

This chain uses TRBV2 with TRBJ1-2; D perhaps matches TRBD1 (5 bases). The germline gives CDR1 SNHLY, CDR2 FYNNEI. Trimming shortened V by 11 bases and J by 4 bases, and 17 bases separated the two germline ends. The CDR3 extends over 13 amino acids. The CDR3 spells CAGWDPHSYGYTF. The CDR3 nucleotides read TGTGCCGGTTGGGACCCACATTCCTATGGCTACACCTTC.

The chain carries TRBV10-3 and TRBJ2-1, with D possibly matching TRBD1 (6 bases). Germline V gene lookup returns CDR1 ENHRY and CDR2 SYGVKD. The CDR3 sequence is 15 residues long. The V end lost 0 bases, the J end lost 8 bases, and 14 bases lay between the germline ends. This CDR3 reads CAISESGSGGHEQFF. The DNA for the CDR3 is TGTGCCATCAGTGAGTCAGGTAGTGGGGGCCATGAGCAGTTCTTC.

The V gene is TRBV7-2, the J gene TRBJ1-4; D gene uncertain. The CDR3 is 16 residues long. The germline V gene has CDR1 SGHTA and CDR2 FQGNSA. Trimming took off 0 bases at V and 8 bases at J, with 16 bases between the two ends. The CDR3 region has the DNA TGTGCCAGCAGCTTAGCGAAGAAAGGGTGGGTCGAAAAACTGTTTTTT. Protein: CASSLAKKGWVEKLFF. The full variable domain, its missing parts supplied by reference TRBV7-2 and TRBJ1-4, is GAGVSQSPSNKVTEKGKDVELRCDPISGHTALYWYRQSLGQGLEFLIYFQGNSAPDKSGLPSDRFSAERTGGSVSTLTIQRTQQEDSAVYLCASSLAKKGWVEKLFFGSGTQLSVL.

This chain connects TRBV5-6 to TRBJ2-4, with D perhaps TRBD1 (5 bases). V lost 6 bases and J 4 bases, leaving 14 bases between the germline ends. This CDR3 region has 14 residues. Germline V CDR1 and CDR2: SGHDT, YYEEEE. CDR3 sequence: CASTLGALKNIQYF. The CDR3 nucleotides are TGTGCCAGCACCCTTGGGGCACTGAAAAACATTCAGTACTTC.

The gene calls are TRBV28 and TRBJ1-5; no reliable D call. V lost 2 bases to trimming and J lost 3 bases, with 11 bases between them. The germline V gene encodes CDR1 MDHEN and CDR2 SYDVKM. The CDR3 is 15 residues long. For the CDR3, the DNA is TGTGCCAGCAGTTTAGAGGGAATTAACAATCAGCCCCAGCATTTT. This encodes CASSLEGINNQPQHF. The full variable domain, in which reference TRBV28 and TRBJ1-5 provide the parts outside the CDR3, is DVKVTQSSRYLVKRTGEKVFLECVQDMDHENMFWYRQDPGLGLRLIYFSYDVKMKEKGDIPEGYSVSREKKERFSLILESASTNQTSMYLCASSLEGINNQPQHFGDGTRLSIL.